This TCR beta chain was identified in a study of identical twins. Study-level points and caveats: Whereas memory repertoires showed no such difference, abundant cord blood beta clonotypes carried fewer insertions. Cross-sectional statistics, not tracking of the same donors, supported the conclusions.

Healthy Caucasian donors formed the entire cohort. V lost 7 bases to trimming and J lost 3 bases; unmatched junction nucleotides: 5. Germline assignment: CDR1 DFQATT and CDR2 SNEGSKA (reference sequence). The CDR3 contains 14 residues. The cDNA had a unique molecular identifier and a template-switch universal primer site. From the 5' RACE reads, TCRdb called clonotypes with MiXCR, one entry per CDR3 protein. The repertoire holds around 1.7 million distinct CDR3 sequences, with about 32% as singletons. As for this clonotype: Its cognate antigen is unknown.

Sequencing used cord blood. The V gene is TRBV20-1, the J gene TRBJ2-3, with 12 positions matching TRBD2. This TCR was sampled from a newborn girl in good health. This CDR3 reads CSGATSGRTDTQYF. The CDR3 coding sequence is TGCAGTGGGGCGACTAGCGGGAGAACAGATACGCAGTATTTT.